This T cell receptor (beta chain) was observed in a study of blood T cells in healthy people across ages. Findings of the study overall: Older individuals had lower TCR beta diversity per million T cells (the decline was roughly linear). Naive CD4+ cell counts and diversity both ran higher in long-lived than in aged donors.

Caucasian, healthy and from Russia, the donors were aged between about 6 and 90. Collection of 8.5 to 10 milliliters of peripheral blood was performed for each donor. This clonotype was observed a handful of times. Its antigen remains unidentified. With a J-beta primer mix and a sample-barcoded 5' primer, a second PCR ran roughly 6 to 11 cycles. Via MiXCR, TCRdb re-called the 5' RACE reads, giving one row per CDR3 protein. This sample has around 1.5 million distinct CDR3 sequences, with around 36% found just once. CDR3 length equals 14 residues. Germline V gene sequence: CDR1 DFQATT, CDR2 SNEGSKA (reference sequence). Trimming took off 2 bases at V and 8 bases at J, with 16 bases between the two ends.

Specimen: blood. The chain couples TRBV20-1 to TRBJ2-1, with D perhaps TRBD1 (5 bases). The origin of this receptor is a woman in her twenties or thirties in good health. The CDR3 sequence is CSARWAGSVDEQFF. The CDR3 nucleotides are TGCAGTGCTAGATGGGCAGGGTCTGTGGATGAGCAGTTCTTC.